This TCR beta chain is drawn from a study of cytomegalovirus exposure and HLA in healthy donors. Comment on this clone: The antigen is undetermined.

Study-level points and caveats: Later analysis associated a missense DCLRE1C variant with TCR beta V- and J-gene trimming.

The PCR had 60 Vbeta and 13 Jbeta primers. Here immunoSEQ multiplex PCR was the method, and the copy in TCRdb shows in-frame clones only, minus some. The table lists 40,000 to 50,000 clones. CDR3 length equals 14 residues. The V and J ends lost 7 bases and 2 bases, in that order; junction bases with no gene match: 7. In germline, CDR1 is MNHNY, CDR2 SVGAGI (reference sequence). The clonotype comes from a woman between 40 and 55 years old in good health and CMV-seronegative. The rearrangement joins TRBV6-6 to TRBJ2-7, with 8 positions matching TRBD2. The sequenced sample was PBMCs. The CDR3 nucleotides read TGTGCCAGCACTCCGGGAGGGGATCCCTACGAGCAGTACTTC. Its translation: CASTPGGDPYEQYF.